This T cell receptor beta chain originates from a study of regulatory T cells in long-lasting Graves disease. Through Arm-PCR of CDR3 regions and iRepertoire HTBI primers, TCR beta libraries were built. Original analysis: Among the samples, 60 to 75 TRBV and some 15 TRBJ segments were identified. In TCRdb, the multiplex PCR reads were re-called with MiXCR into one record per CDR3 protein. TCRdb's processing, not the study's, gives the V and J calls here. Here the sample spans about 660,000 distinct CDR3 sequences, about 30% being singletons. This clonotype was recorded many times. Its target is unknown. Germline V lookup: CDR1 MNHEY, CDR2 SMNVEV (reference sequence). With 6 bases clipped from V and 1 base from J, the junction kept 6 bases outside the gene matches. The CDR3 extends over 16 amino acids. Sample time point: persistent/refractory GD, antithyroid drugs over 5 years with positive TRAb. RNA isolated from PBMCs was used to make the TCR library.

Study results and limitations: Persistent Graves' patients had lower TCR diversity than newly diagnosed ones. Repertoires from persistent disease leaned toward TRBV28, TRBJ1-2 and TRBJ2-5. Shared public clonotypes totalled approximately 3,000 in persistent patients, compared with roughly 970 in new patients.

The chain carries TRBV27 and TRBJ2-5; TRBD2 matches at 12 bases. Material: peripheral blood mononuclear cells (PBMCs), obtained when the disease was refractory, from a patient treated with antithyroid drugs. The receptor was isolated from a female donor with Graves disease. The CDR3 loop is CASRSGTSGFQETQYF. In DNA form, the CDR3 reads TGTGCCAGCAGATCCGGGACTAGCGGGTTCCAAGAGACCCAGTACTTC.